The subject of this entry is one T cell receptor beta chain. The data originate from a study of blood T cell repertoires in COVID-19. Overall study context: The origin of the acute and convalescent COVID-19 samples was the United States, Italy and Spain.

The J segment lost 5 bases and the V segment lost 6 bases, leaving 3 bases of the junction unmatched. The CDR3 loop spans 12 amino acids. In the study's own analysis: Amplifying reference gene primers gave estimates of nucleated cell counts. Sequencing was performed with immunoSEQ multiplex PCR; in TCRdb, only in-frame clones are kept and a portion is missing. D and trimming were read from the DNA, whereas the V and J calls and clone size are those reported in that table. The sample contains 250,000 to 300,000 clones, roughly nine tenths of which appear only once. The gene calls are TRBV12-3 or TRBV12-4 and TRBJ2-7; 8 nucleotides match TRBD1. The origin of this receptor is a man aged 18-30 years with active or convalescent COVID-19. The sequenced material came from peripheral blood. The CDR3 region is CASSPDRDEQYF. CDR3 DNA: TGTGCCAGCAGCCCGGACAGGGACGAGCAGTACTTC.